These T cell receptor beta chains were read from a single sample in a study of CXCR3-negative and CXCR3-positive naive CD8 T cells. TCRdb re-called the 5' RACE reads and gives one entry per CDR3 protein, without DNA. Its listing shows 100,000 to 150,000 distinct CDR3 sequences. The sample consisted of naive CXCR3- CD8+ T cells from blood. The source of these receptors is a human donor in good health. Some clones in this sample may be carry-over from other donors' samples. Each CDR3 is given with its conserved first and last residue. Fields, in order: V gene, J gene, CDR3 protein.

>TRBV11-2|TRBJ2-1
CASSSYSSGLYNEQFF
>TRBV5-1|TRBJ2-5
CASSWTRNPGETQYF
>TRBV14|TRBJ2-1
CASGLAGTYNEQFF
>TRBV6-2/TRBV6-3|TRBJ2-2
CASSSGTSNTGELFF
>TRBV27|TRBJ1-1
CASSFNSLGTEAFF
>TRBV7-9|TRBJ2-2
CASSLRVPATGELFF
>TRBV4-1|TRBJ2-7
CASSLAGAPYEQYF
>TRBV14|TRBJ2-7
CASSDNSLDQLFEQYF
>TRBV3-1|TRBJ2-2
CASSQGQGHTGELFF
>TRBV12-3/TRBV12-4|TRBJ2-2
CASREGSTSTGELFF
>TRBV28|TRBJ2-5
CASTLSGGPGETQYF
>TRBV29-1|TRBJ2-5
CSVEDQTSGSQETQYF
>TRBV11-2|TRBJ2-1
CASSPGTSGSQGQFF
>TRBV29-1|TRBJ2-1
CSVEFIVGQPNNEQFF
>TRBV28|TRBJ2-3
CASTQKKKREGTDTQYF
>TRBV29-1|TRBJ2-2
CSVERGNAGELFF
>TRBV20-1|TRBJ2-5
CSARDNSVYQETQYF
>TRBV4-1|TRBJ2-5
CASSQEYRRQETQYF
>TRBV19|TRBJ2-2
CASSIWGERGNRTGELFF
>TRBV4-1|TRBJ2-1
CASSQDHNEQFF
>TRBV29-1|TRBJ2-2
CSVGIGTQNTGELFF
>TRBV30|TRBJ2-7
CAWSENQGYEQYF
>TRBV6-5|TRBJ2-7
CASSYSGGRSHEQYF
>TRBV6-1|TRBJ2-3
CASSVLTTDTQYF
>TRBV23-1|TRBJ1-6
CASSQSAALYNSPLHF
>TRBV7-8|TRBJ2-7
CASSLKGTYEQYF
>TRBV7-9|TRBJ2-3
CASKDSNTDTQYF
>TRBV2|TRBJ2-1
CASSTYSPNAAYNEQFF